This paragraph covers one T cell receptor (beta chain) sequence. Its specificity is not known. This entry comes from a study of T cell responses to AZD1222 COVID-19 vaccine. TCRdb's copy holds only in-frame clones and misses some; the assay was immunoSEQ multiplex PCR. The sample yields some 14,000 clones, around 80% seen once. Study outcomes and limitations: Seropositive at baseline were only six AZD1222 recipients.

The ends lost 6 bases at V and 7 bases at J; junction bases unmatched: 2. Germline loops: CDR1 LGHDT, CDR2 YNNKEL (reference sequence). This CDR3 contains 12 residues. The sequence was obtained from an adult who received the AZD1222 COVID-19 vaccine. This specimen was peripheral blood, taken 28 days after the second AZD1222 dose. The J gene is TRBJ2-3, the V gene TRBV3-1 (or the pseudogene TRBV3-2), with 9 nucleotides matching TRBD1. CDR3 nucleotides: TGTGCCAGCAGACAGGGGGCGAATACGCAGTATTTT. Amino acid sequence: CASRQGANTQYF.